The 17 T cell receptor beta chains below were found in one sample sequenced in a study of OX40 agonist ivuxolimab in advanced cancers. The library was prepared using the immunoSEQ multiplex PCR assay. Drawn from immuneACCESS, this table holds only the in-frame rearrangements with V and J called that TCRdb kept. Clones are partly lost; checked studies trace under half to an unresolved V gene and leave the rest unexplained. The sample table contains 90,000 to 150,000 clones; only one count was recorded for more than 80% of them. Clones ranked in the top ten supply around 0.57% of the sample. Here the sequenced sample was CD4+ or CD8+ T cells sorted from blood, taken in a trial of the OX40 agonist ivuxolimab. The receptors were gathered from an adult with an advanced solid tumor such as melanoma, head and neck, liver or kidney cancer.

DNA of the CDR3: TGTGCCAGCAGCTTGTGGGACAGGGGAACAACTAATGAAAAACTGTTTTTT. Encoded protein: CASSLWDRGTTNEKLFF. This chain joins TRBV5-6 and TRBJ1-4; 10 nucleotides match TRBD1. This CDR3 comprises 17 residues. Germline CDR1 SGHDT, CDR2 YYEEEE. V dropped 1 base and J dropped 0; count of bases not matched to a gene: 3.

The chain recombines TRBV10-2 with TRBJ1-2; TRBD1 matches 8 bases. V dropped 8 bases and J dropped 3; count of bases not matched to a gene: 5. Germline assignment: CDR1 WSHSY and CDR2 SAAADI. The CDR3 runs 13 residues. CDR3: CASRETGDYGYTF. CDR3 DNA: TGCGCCAGCCGGGAGACAGGGGACTATGGCTACACCTTC.

The V and J genes are TRBV28 and TRBJ1-6; 9 bases fit TRBD1. This CDR3 is built from 19 residues. The germline V gene encodes CDR1 MDHEN and CDR2 SYDVKM. Trimming removed 3 bases from V and 9 bases from J; junction bases left unmatched: 18. The CDR3 here is CASSFRDRVLVRVISPLHF. CDR3 coding DNA: TGTGCCAGCAGTTTTAGGGACAGGGTCCTGGTGAGGGTGATTTCACCCCTCCACTTT.

V and J are TRBV7-9 and TRBJ1-3, with D maybe TRBD1 (6 bases). V lost 1 base and J lost 2, with 18 bases in between. The germline V gene encodes CDR1 SEHNR and CDR2 FQNEAQ (reference sequence). This CDR3 is 18 amino acids long. CDR3 sequence: CASSLGTELLPPGNTIYF. Written as DNA, the CDR3 is TGTGCCAGCAGCTTAGGGACAGAGCTACTTCCTCCTGGAAACACCATATATTTT.

CDR3 protein: CASSSDILSEQYF. CDR3 sequence (DNA): TGTGCCAGCAGCTCGGACATCCTCTCCGAGCAGTACTTC. The chain couples TRBV7-9 to TRBJ2-7, with a possible D match to TRBD1 (5 bases). CDR1 is SEHNR, CDR2 FQNEAQ, per germline (reference sequence). V was cut by 4 bases and J by 6 bases, with 13 bases left in between. The CDR3 consists of 13 residues. The whole variable domain, remainder taken from reference TRBV7-9 and TRBJ2-7, is DTGVSQNPRHKITKRGQNVTFRCDPISEHNRLYWYRQTLGQGPEFLTYFQNEAQLEKSRLLSDRFSAERPKGSFSTLEIQRTEQGDSAMYLCASSSDILSEQYFGPGTRLTVT.

In DNA form, the CDR3 reads TGTGCCAGCAGTTCCCCATCCGAGCAGTACTTC. Translation: CASSSPSEQYF. The V and J genes are TRBV28 and TRBJ2-7, with D unclear. This CDR3 region has 11 residues. V was shortened by 4 bases and J by 6 bases, with 7 bases between the two germline ends. CDR1 is MDHEN and CDR2 is SYDVKM in the germline V gene.

The chain couples TRBV19 to TRBJ2-7; D uncertain. Trimming pared 6 bases from V and 2 bases from J, leaving 14 bases between. The CDR3 loop spans 14 amino acids. Looked up from germline, CDR1 is LNHDA and CDR2 is SQIVND (reference sequence). DNA for the CDR3: TGTGCCAGTAGCCGCTCACAGCCCGCCTACGAGCAGTACTTC. Translated: CASSRSQPAYEQYF.

J is TRBJ1-4 and V is TRBV6-1, with D unclear. V lost 7 bases, J lost 0 bases, and 6 bases lay in between. Germline V gene lookup returns CDR1 MNHNS and CDR2 SASEGT. The CDR3 is 13 amino acids. CDR3 region: CASNGATNEKLFF. CDR3 nucleotides: TGTGCCAGCAACGGAGCAACTAATGAAAAACTGTTTTTT.

This clone was observed once. The rearrangement links TRBV2 to TRBJ2-1; D is unresolved. Looked up from germline, CDR1 is SNHLY and CDR2 is FYNNEI. The germline V and J ends were trimmed by 0 bases and 10 bases, with 4 bases remaining between them. This CDR3 contains 11 residues. Written as DNA, the CDR3 is TGTGCCAGCAGTGAAGCCCCGGAGCAGTTCTTC. Translated, it gives CASSEAPEQFF.

CDR3 sequence reads: CASSLADGQRSPLHF. The CDR3 DNA is TGTGCCAGCAGTCTAGCCGACGGGCAAAGATCACCCCTCCACTTT. The chain couples TRBV28 to TRBJ1-6; D uncertain. The CDR3 runs 15 residues. From germline, CDR1 is MDHEN and CDR2 SYDVKM. Trimming cost V 5 bases and J 10 bases, with 18 bases left between them. The full variable domain, completed using reference TRBV28 and TRBJ1-6, is DVKVTQSSRYLVKRTGEKVFLECVQDMDHENMFWYRQDPGLGLRLIYFSYDVKMKEKGDIPEGYSVSREKKERFSLILESASTNQTSMYLCASSLADGQRSPLHFGNGTRLTVT.

The V and J genes are TRBV15 and TRBJ2-5; 7 nucleotides line up with TRBD1. CDR1 is LNHNV, CDR2 YYDKDF, per germline (reference sequence). This CDR3 comprises 13 residues. Trimming removed 5 bases from V and 3 bases from J; junction bases left unmatched: 3. The CDR3 DNA follows: TGTGCCACCAGCTGGGACAGCAAAGAGACCCAGTACTTC. This translates into CATSWDSKETQYF.

CDR3 in amino acids: CAALGVGGNSPLHF. The CDR3 bases are TGTGCCGCTTTAGGCGTCGGCGGGAATTCACCCCTCCACTTT. The gene calls are TRBV6-6 and TRBJ1-6; D unclear. The CDR3 totals 14 residues. Germline CDR1 is MNHNY and CDR2 is SVGAGI (reference sequence). V shed 11 bases and J shed 7 bases, with 18 bases lying between them.

In nucleotides, the CDR3 is TGTGCCAGCAGCTCTACGGCTAGCGGGGTTAGGGAGACCCAGTACTTC. Translation: CASSSTASGVRETQYF. V is TRBV7-9 and J is TRBJ2-5; 9 bases match TRBD2. V trimming: 4 bases; J trimming: 5 bases; junction bases outside the gene matches: 11. Germline CDR1 is SEHNR and CDR2 is FQNEAQ (reference sequence). The CDR3 covers 16 residues.

This rearrangement joins TRBV6-1 to TRBJ1-4, with D possibly being TRBD1 (5 bases). This CDR3 contains 14 residues. Germline loops: CDR1 MNHNS, CDR2 SASEGT. V lost 3 bases and J lost 3, with 8 bases in between. As DNA, the CDR3 is TGTGCCAGCAGTGACGGGACGGCTAATGAAAAACTGTTTTTT. This codes for CASSDGTANEKLFF.

In DNA form, the CDR3 reads TGTGCCAGTACCCGTGGGCCCGGGGGCGCATCACCCCTCCACTTT. It translates to CASTRGPGGASPLHF. V and J are TRBV19 and TRBJ1-6, with D possibly matching TRBD1 (6 bases). This CDR3 is built from 15 residues. Germline V CDR1 and CDR2: LNHDA, SQIVND (reference sequence). Trimming shortened V by 7 bases and J by 10 bases, and 20 bases separated the two germline ends.

The rearrangement links TRBV7-6 to TRBJ1-3; no reliable D call. V was pared by 1 base and J by 3 bases, with 16 bases between. Per the germline V gene, CDR1 is SGHVS and CDR2 is FNYEAQ. This CDR3 has 17 residues. DNA for the CDR3: TGTGCCAGCAGCTTAGAAGGGTCACTGAAGAGTGGAAACACCATATATTTT. Encoded protein: CASSLEGSLKSGNTIYF.

The V gene is TRBV7-2, the J gene TRBJ2-3, with a tentative D call TRBD1 (6 bases). This CDR3 comprises 14 residues. Looked up from germline, CDR1 is SGHTA and CDR2 is FQGNSA. Between the trimmed V and J ends, which lost 0 bases and 4 bases, there was a span of 8 bases. The CDR3 here is CASSLAAGADTQYF. The CDR3 DNA reads TGTGCCAGCAGCTTAGCGGCAGGGGCAGATACGCAGTATTTT.